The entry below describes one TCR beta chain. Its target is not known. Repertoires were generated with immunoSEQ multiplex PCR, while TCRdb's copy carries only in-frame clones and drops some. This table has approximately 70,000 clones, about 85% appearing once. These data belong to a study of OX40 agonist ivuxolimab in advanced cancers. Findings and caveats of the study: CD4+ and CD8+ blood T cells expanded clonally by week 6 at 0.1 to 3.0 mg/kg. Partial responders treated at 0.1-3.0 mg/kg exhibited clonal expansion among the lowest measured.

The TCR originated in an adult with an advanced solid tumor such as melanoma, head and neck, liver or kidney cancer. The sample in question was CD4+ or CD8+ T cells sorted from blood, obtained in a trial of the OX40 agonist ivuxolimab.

CDR3 region: CASRVLAGQETQYF. The DNA of the CDR3 is TGTGCCAGCAGGGTACTAGCGGGACAAGAGACCCAGTACTTC. The rearrangement joins TRBV6-1 to TRBJ2-5; the match to TRBD2 covers 10 bases. Germline V gene lookup returns CDR1 MNHNS and CDR2 SASEGT. V gave up 6 bases and J gave up 2 bases; unmatched junction bases: 3. The CDR3 extends over 14 amino acids.